This TCR beta chain was found in a study of vaccination effects on CD4 cells after COVID-19. On the study more broadly: Samples that were drawn after vaccination came a median of 72 days after the second dose.

The authors isolated CD4+ T cells after around 11 days of culture. Participants were vaccinated with two doses of either the BNT162b2 or mRNA-1273 vaccine. Nobody among the vaccine recipients had prior SARS-CoV-2 infection (nucleocapsid antibodies were negative). Cultures received IL-2 medium that replaced half the medium on days 3 and 7. Findings and caveats of the study: Early post-infection timepoints were missing from the study, which also had few convalescent patients.

Sequencing used immunoSEQ multiplex PCR; TCRdb keeps in-frame clones, though not all of them. The sample contains tens of thousands of clones, around 70% of which appear only once. As concerns this clone: Its antigen is still unknown.

The CDR3 runs 18 residues. CDR1 and CDR2 (germline): LNHNV, YYDKDF (reference sequence). Trimming at V came to 1 base and at J to 1 base, leaving 7 bases not matched to a gene. The rearrangement uses TRBV15 and TRBJ2-3, with TRBD2 identical over 11 bases. The sequence was obtained from a human donor who received a COVID-19 vaccine. The source was CD4+ T cells from PBMCs cultured without peptide, collected after COVID-19 vaccination. The CDR3 region is CATSRALQLAGGTDTQYF. The CDR3 DNA reads TGTGCCACCAGCAGAGCCCTCCAACTAGCGGGGGGCACAGATACGCAGTATTTT.